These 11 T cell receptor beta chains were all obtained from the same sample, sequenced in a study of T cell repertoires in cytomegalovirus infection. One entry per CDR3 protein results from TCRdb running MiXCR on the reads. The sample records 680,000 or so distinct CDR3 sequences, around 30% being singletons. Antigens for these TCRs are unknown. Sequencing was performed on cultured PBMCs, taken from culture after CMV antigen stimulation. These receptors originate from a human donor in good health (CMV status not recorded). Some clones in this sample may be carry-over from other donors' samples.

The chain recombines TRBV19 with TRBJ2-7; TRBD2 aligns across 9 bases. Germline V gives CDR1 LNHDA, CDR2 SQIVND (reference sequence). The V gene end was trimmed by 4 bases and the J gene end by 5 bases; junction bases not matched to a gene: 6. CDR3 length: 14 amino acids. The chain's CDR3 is CASSNSGSFDEQYF. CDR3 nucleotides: TGTGCCAGTAGTAATAGCGGGAGTTTCGACGAGCAGTACTTC.

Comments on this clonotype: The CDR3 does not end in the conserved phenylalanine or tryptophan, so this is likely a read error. The CDR3 spells CASSLEVTEAFI. DNA for the CDR3: TGTGCCAGCAGCCTCGAGGTGACTGAAGCTTTCATT. The chain carries TRBV7-8 and TRBJ1-1, with D hard to call. CDR1 SGHVS and CDR2 FQNEAQ come from the germline V gene. V gave up 5 bases and J gave up 5 bases, with 9 bases separating them. The CDR3 consists of 12 residues.

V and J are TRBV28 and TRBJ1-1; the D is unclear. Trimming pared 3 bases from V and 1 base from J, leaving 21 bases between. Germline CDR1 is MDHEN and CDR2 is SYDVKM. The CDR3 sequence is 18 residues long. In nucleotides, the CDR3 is TGTGCCAGCAGTTTTTTTTATTCGGCTGGACGGACGAACACTGAAGCTTTCTTT. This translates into CASSFFYSAGRTNTEAFF.

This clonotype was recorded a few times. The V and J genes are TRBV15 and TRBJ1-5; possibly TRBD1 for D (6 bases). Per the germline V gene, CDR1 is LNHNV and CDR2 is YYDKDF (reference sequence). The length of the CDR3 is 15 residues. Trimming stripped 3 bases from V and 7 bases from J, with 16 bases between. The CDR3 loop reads CATSREARGGQPQHF. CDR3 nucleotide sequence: TGTGCCACCAGCAGGGAGGCCAGGGGAGGGCAGCCCCAGCATTTT. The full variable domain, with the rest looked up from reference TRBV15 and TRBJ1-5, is DAMVIQNPRYQVTQFGKPVTLSCSQTLNHNVMYWYQQKSSQAPKLLFHYYDKDFNNEADTPDNFQSRRPNTSFCFLDIRSPGLGDTAMYLCATSREARGGQPQHFGDGTRLSIL.

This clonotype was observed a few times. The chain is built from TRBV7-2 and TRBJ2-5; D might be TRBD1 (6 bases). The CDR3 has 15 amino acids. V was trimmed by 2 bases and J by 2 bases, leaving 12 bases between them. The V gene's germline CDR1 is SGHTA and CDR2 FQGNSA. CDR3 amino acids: CASSLSLDRQETQYF. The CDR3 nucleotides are TGTGCCAGCAGCTTAAGCCTGGACAGACAAGAGACCCAGTACTTC. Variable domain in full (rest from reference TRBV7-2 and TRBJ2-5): GAGVSQSPSNKVTEKGKDVELRCDPISGHTALYWYRQSLGQGLEFLIYFQGNSAPDKSGLPSDRFSAERTGGSVSTLTIQRTQQEDSAVYLCASSLSLDRQETQYFGPGTRLLVL.

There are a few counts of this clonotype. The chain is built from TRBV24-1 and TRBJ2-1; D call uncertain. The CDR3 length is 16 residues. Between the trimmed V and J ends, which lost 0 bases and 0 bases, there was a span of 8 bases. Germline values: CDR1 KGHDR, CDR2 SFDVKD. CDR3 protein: CATSDLFSSSYNEQFF. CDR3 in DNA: TGTGCCACCAGTGATTTGTTTTCGAGCTCCTACAATGAGCAGTTCTTC.

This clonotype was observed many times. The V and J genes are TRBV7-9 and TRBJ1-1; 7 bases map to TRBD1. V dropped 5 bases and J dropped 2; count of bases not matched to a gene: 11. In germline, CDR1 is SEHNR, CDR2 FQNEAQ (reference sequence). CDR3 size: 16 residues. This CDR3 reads CASSQADREINTEAFF. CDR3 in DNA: TGTGCCAGCAGCCAAGCCGACAGGGAAATTAACACTGAAGCTTTCTTT.

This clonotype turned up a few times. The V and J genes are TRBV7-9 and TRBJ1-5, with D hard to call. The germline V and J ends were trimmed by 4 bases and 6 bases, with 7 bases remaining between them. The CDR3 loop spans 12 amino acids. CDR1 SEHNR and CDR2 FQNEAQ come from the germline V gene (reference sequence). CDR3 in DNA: TGTGCCAGCAGCTCAACCATTCAGCCCCAGCATTTT. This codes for CASSSTIQPQHF. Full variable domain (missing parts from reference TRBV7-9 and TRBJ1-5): DTGVSQNPRHKITKRGQNVTFRCDPISEHNRLYWYRQTLGQGPEFLTYFQNEAQLEKSRLLSDRFSAERPKGSFSTLEIQRTEQGDSAMYLCASSSTIQPQHFGDGTRLSIL.

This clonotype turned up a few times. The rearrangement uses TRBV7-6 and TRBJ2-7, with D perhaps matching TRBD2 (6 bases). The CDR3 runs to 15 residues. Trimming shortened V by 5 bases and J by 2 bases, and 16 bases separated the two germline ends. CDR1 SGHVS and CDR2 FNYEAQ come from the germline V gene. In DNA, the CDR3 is TGTGCCAGCAGCCAGGCGGGGACGGGGGCCTACGAGCAGTACTTC. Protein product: CASSQAGTGAYEQYF.

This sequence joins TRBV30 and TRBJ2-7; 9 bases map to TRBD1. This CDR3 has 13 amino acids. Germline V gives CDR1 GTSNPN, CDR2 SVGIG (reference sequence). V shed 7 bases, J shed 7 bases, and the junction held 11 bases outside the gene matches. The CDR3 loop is CASLWDRDWEQYF. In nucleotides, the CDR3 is TGTGCCTCCCTTTGGGACAGGGACTGGGAGCAGTACTTC.

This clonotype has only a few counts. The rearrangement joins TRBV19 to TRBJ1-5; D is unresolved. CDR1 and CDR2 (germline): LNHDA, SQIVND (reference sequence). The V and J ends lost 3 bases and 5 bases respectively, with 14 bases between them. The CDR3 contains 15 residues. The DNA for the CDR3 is TGTGCCAGTAGTATCAAAAGGCAGCCTTATCAGCCCCAGCATTTT. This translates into CASSIKRQPYQPQHF.